The rows below give T cell receptor beta chains drawn from one sample of a study of blood T cell repertoires in COVID-19. Sequencing used immunoSEQ multiplex PCR; TCRdb keeps in-frame clones, though not all of them. This sample has tens of thousands of clones, with 75% to 90% found just once. The specimen was peripheral blood. All receptors come from a woman between 55 and 75 years old with active COVID-19. CDR3s include the opening cysteine and the closing phenylalanine or tryptophan. A D gene is named only where the DNA matches it firmly. Where a row states a size, it is once, few, many or the class of an expanded clone; other rows omit it.

clone_size j_call v_call d_call cdr3_aa cdr3_nt
once TRBJ1-2 TRBV10-3 TRBD1 CAISRDRIIGYTF TGTGCCATCAGTCGGGACAGAATAATTGGCTACACCTTC
NA TRBJ2-7 TRBV18 NA CASSPNPGTSSYEQYF TGTGCCAGCTCACCTAACCCCGGGACTTCATCATACGAGCAGTACTTC
NA TRBJ2-3 TRBV7-3 TRBD2 CASSLASGPLDTQYF TGTGCCAGCAGCTTAGCTAGCGGCCCTTTGGATACGCAGTATTTT
NA TRBJ1-1 TRBV21-1 NA CASSKEGGGDETEAFF TGTGCCAGCAGCAAAGAAGGAGGAGGGGATGAAACTGAAGCTTTCTTT
NA TRBJ2-7 TRBV27 TRBD2 CASSLTSGYEQYF TGTGCCAGCAGTTTAACTAGCGGGTACGAGCAGTACTTC
once TRBJ2-5 TRBV5-1 NA CASSLEWAQETQYF TGCGCCAGCAGCTTGGAGTGGGCACAAGAGACCCAGTACTTC
once TRBJ1-3 TRBV2 NA CASRLTSPGNTIYF TGTGCCAGCAGATTGACTTCTCCTGGAAACACCATATATTTT
NA TRBJ1-1 TRBV7-2 NA CASSLSPGRTEAFF TGTGCCAGCAGCTTATCCCCAGGGAGGACTGAAGCTTTCTTT
NA TRBJ2-7 TRBV7-9 TRBD1 CASSPWDRVYEQYF TGTGCCAGCAGCCCTTGGGACAGAGTCTACGAGCAGTACTTC
NA TRBJ1-4 TRBV29-1 TRBD1 CSARQGGEKLFF TGCAGCGCTCGACAGGGGGGGGAAAAACTGTTTTTT
NA TRBJ2-3 TRBV6-2/TRBV6-3 TRBD2 CASSPMTSGLRDTQYF TGTGCCAGCAGTCCCATGACTAGCGGGTTACGAGATACGCAGTATTTT
few TRBJ2-7 TRBV11-2 NA CASSLAGEQYF TGTGCCAGCAGCTTAGCGGGGGAGCAGTACTTC
NA TRBJ1-5 TRBV30 NA CAWSAGDSGNQPQHF TGTGCCTGGAGTGCAGGGGATTCGGGCAATCAGCCCCAGCATTTT
NA TRBJ2-3 TRBV10-3 TRBD2 CAISFRGAGGPDTQYF TGTGCCATCAGCTTCAGAGGGGCGGGGGGGCCGGATACGCAGTATTTT
NA TRBJ2-3 TRBV4-1 NA CASSQDRTEGDTQYF TGCGCCAGCAGCCAAGATAGGACAGAGGGAGATACGCAGTATTTT
NA TRBJ2-2 TRBV15 TRBD2 CATSRDILAGNTGELFF TGTGCCACCAGCAGAGATATTCTAGCGGGGAACACCGGGGAGCTGTTTTTT
NA TRBJ1-2 TRBV27 TRBD1 CASRETAGGYGYTF TGTGCCAGCAGGGAGACGGCAGGGGGCTATGGCTACACCTTC
NA TRBJ1-6 TRBV2 NA CASRETRGIGSPLHF TGTGCCAGCAGGGAAACCAGGGGAATAGGTTCACCCCTCCACTTT
once TRBJ2-2 TRBV9 NA CASSKGAAGAYTGELFF TGTGCCAGCAGCAAAGGGGCGGCGGGGGCCTACACCGGGGAGCTGTTTTTT
NA TRBJ2-7 TRBV15 NA CATRNRVSSQRDEQYF TGTGCCACCAGGAACCGTGTAAGCTCTCAGAGGGACGAGCAGTACTTC
NA TRBJ1-2 TRBV7-8 NA CASSLSGDYGYTF TGTGCCAGCAGCTTATCCGGGGACTATGGCTACACCTTC
NA TRBJ1-1 TRBV11-2 TRBD1 CASSLGGTVEAFF TGTGCCAGCAGCTTAGGGGGGACAGTTGAAGCTTTCTTT
NA TRBJ2-7 TRBV5-1 TRBD2 CASSFWEGEQYF TGCGCCAGCAGCTTCTGGGAGGGGGAGCAGTACTTC
NA TRBJ2-1 TRBV19 NA CASSIDPDSNEQFF TGTGCCAGTAGTATAGACCCTGACAGCAATGAGCAGTTCTTC
NA TRBJ2-7 TRBV7-2 NA CASSLGRGAPYEQYF TGTGCCAGCAGCTTGGGGCGCGGAGCCCCCTACGAGCAGTACTTC
NA TRBJ2-3 TRBV10-3 TRBD1 CAISESGRGQTDTQYF TGTGCCATCAGTGAGTCCGGCAGGGGGCAGACAGATACGCAGTATTTT
NA TRBJ1-2 TRBV5-1 NA CASRMGQGDYGYTF TGCGCCAGCAGGATGGGGCAGGGCGACTATGGCTACACCTTC
NA TRBJ2-1 TRBV6-5 NA CASSYGGNEQFF TGTGCCAGCAGTTACGGGGGGAATGAGCAGTTCTTC
NA TRBJ1-5 TRBV3-1/TRBV3-2 NA CASSQESFRDFEGQPQHF TGTGCCAGCAGCCAAGAAAGTTTCCGGGACTTCGAGGGGCAGCCCCAGCATTTT
NA TRBJ2-3 TRBV3-1/TRBV3-2 TRBD2 CASSRGQGGGGTDTQYF TGTGCCAGCAGCCGGGGCCAAGGCGGGGGAGGGACAGATACGCAGTATTTT
NA TRBJ1-2 TRBV6-2/TRBV6-3 NA CASSLQGPYGYTF TGTGCCAGCAGCCTTCAGGGTCCCTATGGCTACACCTTC
NA TRBJ1-4 TRBV5-8 NA CASSRRSPNEKLFF TGTGCCAGCAGCAGGAGGAGCCCGAATGAAAAACTGTTTTTT
NA TRBJ2-2 TRBV4-3 NA CASSQDVRGNTGELFF TGCGCCAGCAGCCAAGATGTAAGGGGGAACACCGGGGAGCTGTTTTTT
NA TRBJ1-2 TRBV7-9 NA CASSFNREGYTF TGTGCCAGCAGCTTTAACAGGGAAGGCTACACCTTC
NA TRBJ2-3 TRBV6-1 TRBD2 CASSDRLAGVDTQYF TGTGCCAGCAGTGACCGACTAGCGGGGGTAGATACGCAGTATTTT
once TRBJ1-3 TRBV7-2 NA CASSYQQGNTIYF TGTGCCAGCAGCTACCAACAGGGAAACACCATATATTTT
NA TRBJ2-1 TRBV2 NA CATSLRAPTSSYNEQFF TGTGCCACCTCTCTACGGGCTCCAACTAGCTCCTACAATGAGCAGTTCTTC
NA TRBJ1-2 TRBV19 NA CASSIKWATNYGYTF TGTGCCAGTAGTATAAAATGGGCGACTAACTATGGCTACACCTTC
NA TRBJ1-2 TRBV5-1 TRBD1 CASSLRSGTGGGYGYTF TGCGCCAGCAGCTTGAGGTCCGGGACAGGGGGCGGCTATGGCTACACCTTC
NA TRBJ2-7 TRBV5-5 NA CASSLRGQSYEQYF TGTGCCAGCAGCTTGAGAGGACAGAGCTACGAGCAGTACTTC
NA TRBJ2-2 TRBV19 NA CASSITGQSNTGELFF TGTGCCAGTAGTATAACAGGACAGTCGAACACCGGGGAGCTGTTTTTT
NA TRBJ1-1 TRBV3-1/TRBV3-2 TRBD1 CASSPPGQGYLNTEAFF TGTGCCAGCAGCCCCCCGGGACAGGGGTACTTGAACACTGAAGCTTTCTTT
NA TRBJ2-7 TRBV21-1 NA CASSKGDTSYEQYF TGTGCCAGCAGCAAGGGGGACACCTCCTACGAGCAGTACTTC
NA TRBJ1-1 TRBV3-1/TRBV3-2 NA CASSLRPPRVRNTEAFF TGTGCCAGCAGCCTTCGCCCACCGAGGGTGAGGAACACTGAAGCTTTCTTT
NA TRBJ2-1 TRBV7-6 NA CAVPGASNEQFF TGTGCCGTTCCAGGGGCGTCGAATGAGCAGTTCTTC
NA TRBJ1-6 TRBV6-5 TRBD1 CAIGTGNSPLHF TGTGCCATAGGGACAGGGAATTCACCCCTCCACTTT
NA TRBJ2-5 TRBV5-1 TRBD2 CASTIRGGFQETQYF TGCGCCAGCACCATCCGGGGGGGTTTTCAAGAGACCCAGTACTTC
NA TRBJ1-5 TRBV12-5 NA CASAGDGISNQPQHF TGTGCTAGTGCAGGCGACGGAATTAGCAATCAGCCCCAGCATTTT